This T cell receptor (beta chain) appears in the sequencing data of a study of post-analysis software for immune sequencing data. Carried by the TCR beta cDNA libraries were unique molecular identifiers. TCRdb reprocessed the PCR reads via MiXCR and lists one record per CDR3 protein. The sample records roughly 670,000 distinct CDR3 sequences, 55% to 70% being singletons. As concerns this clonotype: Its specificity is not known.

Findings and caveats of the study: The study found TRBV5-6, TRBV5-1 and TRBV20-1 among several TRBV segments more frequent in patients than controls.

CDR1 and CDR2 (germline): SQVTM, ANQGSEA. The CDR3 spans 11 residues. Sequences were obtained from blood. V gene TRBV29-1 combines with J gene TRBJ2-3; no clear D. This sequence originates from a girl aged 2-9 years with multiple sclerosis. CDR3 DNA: TGCAACGCCCTTCCTAGAGATACGCAGTATTTT. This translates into CNALPRDTQYF.